A single sample is the source of the 2 T cell receptor beta chains below, sequenced in a study of blood T cell repertoires in COVID-19. Some clones are missing from TCRdb's copy, which holds only in-frame ones; the method was immunoSEQ multiplex PCR. Of about 480,000 clones listed, around 89% are singletons. The specimen sequenced was PBMCs or T cells enriched from blood (not recorded which). These receptors all stem from a woman aged 40 to 50 who had recovered from COVID-19.

The chain employs TRBV5-4 and TRBJ1-2; D is perhaps TRBD1 (5 bases). The CDR3 loop spans 14 amino acids. Germline CDR1 is SGHNT and CDR2 is YYREEE (reference sequence). V lost 0 bases and J lost 3, with 9 bases in between. The CDR3 is CASSLGWGDYGYTF. The DNA for the CDR3 is TGTGCCAGCAGCTTGGGGTGGGGGGACTATGGCTACACCTTC.

This chain joins TRBV6-1 and TRBJ1-4; TRBD1 matches 8 bases. After removal of 4 bases from V and 0 bases from J, the junction contained 7 bases not matched to a gene. Germline-derived CDR1 and CDR2 are MNHNS and SASEGT. This CDR3 comprises 17 residues. The CDR3 reads CASSAPGTGATNEKLFF. The CDR3 DNA sequence: TGTGCCAGCAGTGCTCCCGGGACAGGTGCAACTAATGAAAAACTGTTTTTT.